This T cell receptor beta chain is drawn from a study of blood T cell repertoires in COVID-19. Study in general: Samples came from the United States, Italy and Spain, spanning acute and convalescent COVID-19. Sources were T cells, B-cell-depleted T cells, or PBMCs; the material itself was cDNA or gDNA.

This clone showed up just once. Original handling: Counts of nucleated cells, estimated from reference gene primer amplification, were obtained. Sequencing was performed with immunoSEQ multiplex PCR; in TCRdb, only in-frame clones are kept and a portion is missing. V, J and clone size were drawn from that table, and D and trimming were deduced from the DNA. The sample records roughly 40,000 clones, around 83% being singletons. CDR1 and CDR2 from the germline V gene are SGHRS and YFSETQ. The CDR3 sequence is 16 residues long. V lost 2 bases, J lost 5 bases, and 19 bases lay in between. The source is a woman aged 80 or over with active or convalescent COVID-19. The rearrangement uses TRBV5-1 and TRBJ1-2; TRBD1 might be the D (6 bases). Sequencing was carried out using peripheral blood. CDR3 sequence: CASSLGTTVVGYGYTF. In nucleotides, the CDR3 is TGCGCCAGCAGCTTAGGGACAACGGTGGTGGGGTATGGCTACACCTTC.